This T cell receptor beta chain derives from a study of T cell responses to AZD1222 COVID-19 vaccine. Findings and limits, study-wide: Breadth and depth of Spike-specific TCRs rose after two AZD1222 doses. Donors in the cohort were predominantly white British and more often female, and clonal diversity was possibly underestimated.

About this clone: Its cognate antigen is unknown.

Germline V CDR1 and CDR2: SGHAT, FQDESV (reference sequence). The CDR3 consists of 13 residues. V lost 5 bases to trimming and J lost 12 bases, with 18 bases between them. Clones were sequenced by immunoSEQ multiplex PCR, and TCRdb holds only the in-frame ones, with some missing. The repertoire holds about 96,000 clones, with about nine tenths as singletons. This receptor was obtained from an adult in good health. V and J are TRBV11-1 and TRBJ2-3, with D tentatively TRBD2 (6 bases). Material: peripheral blood, obtained on day 0 of AZD1222 vaccination. CDR3 residues: CASSAIAVRAQYF. The CDR3 DNA sequence: TGTGCCAGCAGCGCGATAGCGGTTCGGGCCCAGTATTTT.